This T cell receptor (beta chain) derives from a study of blood T cell repertoires in COVID-19. In the study overall: PBMCs, B-cell-depleted T cells, or T cells provided the cDNA or gDNA that made up the material.

Methods used by the authors: Estimated nucleated cell counts came from reference gene primer amplification. Using immunoSEQ multiplex PCR, the repertoire was profiled, and TCRdb retains in-frame clones only, with some absent. That table furnishes V, J and clone size, whereas the DNA furnished D and trimming. In the table there are 60,000 to 65,000 clones, roughly three quarters of which are singletons. Germline-derived CDR1 and CDR2 are SGHRS and YFSETQ. The length of the CDR3 is 17 residues. V lost 0 bases to trimming and J lost 7 bases; unmatched junction nucleotides: 12. This clonotype originated in a woman of 80 years or more with acute or convalescent COVID-19. Sequencing input: peripheral blood. The chain is built from TRBV5-1 and TRBJ2-1, with TRBD2 identical over 8 bases. The CDR3 here is CASSLAKLAGSQNEQFF. Here the CDR3 DNA reads TGCGCCAGCAGCTTGGCAAAATTAGCGGGGAGTCAAAATGAGCAGTTCTTC.